Listed below are T cell receptor beta chains from one sample, sequenced in a study of blood T cell repertoires in COVID-19. Clones were sequenced by immunoSEQ multiplex PCR, and TCRdb holds only the in-frame ones, with some missing. Of approximately 280,000 clones listed, around 84% were seen once; the top ten hold about 2.3%. The material sequenced was PBMCs or T cells enriched from blood (not recorded which). Every receptor here comes from a woman in her 50s who had recovered from COVID-19. Each CDR3 is given with its conserved first and last residue. The D gene is left open where the match is weak. Clone sizes are given selectively: once, few, many, or a class where the clone is expanded.

J gene: TRBJ1-1; D gene: NA; V gene: TRBV3-1/TRBV3-2; clone size: NA; CDR3 protein: CASSQTITPPRAEAFF; CDR3 DNA: TGTGCCAGCAGCCAAACCATCACGCCGCCGAGGGCTGAAGCTTTCTTT
J gene: TRBJ1-3; D gene: NA; V gene: TRBV25-1; clone size: NA; CDR3 protein: CASSEQGTSGNTIYF; CDR3 DNA: TGTGCCAGCAGTGAACAGGGGACGAGTGGAAACACCATATATTTT
J gene: TRBJ1-1; D gene: TRBD1; V gene: TRBV5-1; clone size: NA; CDR3 protein: CASSPTLGQGGTEAFF; CDR3 DNA: TGCGCCAGCAGCCCGACCTTAGGACAGGGCGGCACTGAAGCTTTCTTT
J gene: TRBJ1-2; D gene: NA; V gene: TRBV29-1; clone size: NA; CDR3 protein: CSVERSYGYTF; CDR3 DNA: TGCAGCGTTGAGAGGAGTTATGGCTACACCTTC
J gene: TRBJ2-2; D gene: TRBD2; V gene: TRBV15; clone size: NA; CDR3 protein: CATSREAGSNTGELFF; CDR3 DNA: TGTGCCACCAGCAGAGAAGCGGGATCGAACACCGGGGAGCTGTTTTTT
J gene: TRBJ1-6; D gene: NA; V gene: TRBV11-2; clone size: NA; CDR3 protein: CASSPVARQDSPLHF; CDR3 DNA: TGTGCCAGCAGCCCAGTCGCCCGACAGGATTCACCCCTCCACTTT
J gene: TRBJ2-5; D gene: NA; V gene: TRBV7-9; clone size: NA; CDR3 protein: CASSFLTDKETQYF; CDR3 DNA: TGTGCCAGCAGCTTTTTAACAGACAAAGAGACCCAGTACTTC
J gene: TRBJ2-1; D gene: NA; V gene: TRBV14; clone size: NA; CDR3 protein: CASSPHNNEQFF; CDR3 DNA: TGTGCCAGCAGCCCGCACAACAATGAGCAGTTCTTC
J gene: TRBJ1-5; D gene: NA; V gene: TRBV3-1/TRBV3-2; clone size: NA; CDR3 protein: CASSPYGEAQPQHF; CDR3 DNA: TGTGCCAGCAGCCCGTACGGGGAAGCCCAGCCCCAGCATTTT
J gene: TRBJ1-2; D gene: NA; V gene: TRBV2; clone size: NA; CDR3 protein: CASSDRGAYGYTF; CDR3 DNA: TGTGCCAGCAGTGACAGGGGAGCCTATGGCTACACCTTC
J gene: TRBJ2-7; D gene: TRBD1; V gene: TRBV5-1; clone size: NA; CDR3 protein: CASSPRTGDEQYF; CDR3 DNA: TGCGCCAGCAGCCCCAGGACAGGGGACGAGCAGTACTTC
J gene: TRBJ2-4; D gene: TRBD1; V gene: TRBV18; clone size: NA; CDR3 protein: CASSPVGTVKNIQYF; CDR3 DNA: TGTGCCAGCTCACCAGTGGGGACAGTCAAAAACATTCAGTACTTC
J gene: TRBJ2-1; D gene: NA; V gene: TRBV5-6; clone size: once; CDR3 protein: CASRKDWSSYNEQFF; CDR3 DNA: TGTGCCAGCAGAAAGGACTGGAGCTCCTACAATGAGCAGTTCTTC
J gene: TRBJ1-2; D gene: NA; V gene: TRBV9; clone size: once; CDR3 protein: CASSASLFPYGYTF; CDR3 DNA: TGTGCCAGCAGCGCCTCTCTATTCCCCTATGGCTACACCTTC
J gene: TRBJ2-5; D gene: TRBD2; V gene: TRBV10-3; clone size: NA; CDR3 protein: CAIRGGEGETQYF; CDR3 DNA: TGTGCCATCCGGGGGGGCGAGGGAGAGACCCAGTACTTC
J gene: TRBJ2-7; D gene: NA; V gene: TRBV5-1; clone size: NA; CDR3 protein: CASRPRDRSGEQYF; CDR3 DNA: TGCGCCAGCAGGCCGCGGGATAGAAGTGGCGAGCAGTACTTC
J gene: TRBJ2-3; D gene: TRBD2; V gene: TRBV2; clone size: NA; CDR3 protein: CASSAGTSGGAGRDTQYF; CDR3 DNA: TGTGCCAGCAGCGCCGGGACTAGCGGGGGGGCCGGCAGAGATACGCAGTATTTT
J gene: TRBJ1-2; D gene: TRBD1; V gene: TRBV7-6; clone size: NA; CDR3 protein: CASSEGTARTNYGYTF; CDR3 DNA: TGTGCCAGCAGCGAAGGGACAGCCAGAACTAACTATGGCTACACCTTC
J gene: TRBJ2-5; D gene: NA; V gene: TRBV11-2; clone size: NA; CDR3 protein: CASSPLRGTRETQYF; CDR3 DNA: TGTGCCAGCAGCCCTCTCCGCGGTACCAGAGAGACCCAGTACTTC
J gene: TRBJ1-5; D gene: TRBD1; V gene: TRBV5-1; clone size: NA; CDR3 protein: CASRPRCDRVYNQPQHF; CDR3 DNA: TGCGCCAGCAGGCCCCGTTGTGACAGGGTATACAATCAGCCCCAGCATTTT
J gene: TRBJ2-2; D gene: NA; V gene: TRBV6-1; clone size: NA; CDR3 protein: CASSELGMLVRGELFF; CDR3 DNA: TGTGCCAGCAGTGAACTGGGCATGCTGGTGCGCGGGGAGCTGTTTTTT
J gene: TRBJ1-5; D gene: NA; V gene: TRBV2; clone size: NA; CDR3 protein: CASRTVYSNQPQHF; CDR3 DNA: TGTGCCAGCAGAACAGTCTATAGCAATCAGCCCCAGCATTTT
J gene: TRBJ2-2; D gene: NA; V gene: TRBV19; clone size: few; CDR3 protein: CASSTSPVGELFF; CDR3 DNA: TGTGCCAGTAGTACGTCCCCTGTTGGGGAGCTGTTTTTT
J gene: TRBJ1-5; D gene: TRBD1; V gene: TRBV9; clone size: few; CDR3 protein: CASSAGTGNSNQPQHF; CDR3 DNA: TGTGCCAGCAGCGCCGGGACAGGGAACAGCAATCAGCCCCAGCATTTT
J gene: TRBJ2-7; D gene: TRBD1; V gene: TRBV7-9; clone size: NA; CDR3 protein: CASSLEDRGSPYEQYF; CDR3 DNA: TGTGCCAGCAGCTTAGAGGACAGGGGAAGCCCCTACGAGCAGTACTTC
J gene: TRBJ1-5; D gene: NA; V gene: TRBV28; clone size: few; CDR3 protein: CASSHRANQPQHF; CDR3 DNA: TGTGCCAGCAGCCACAGGGCTAATCAGCCCCAGCATTTT
J gene: TRBJ1-2; D gene: TRBD1; V gene: TRBV19; clone size: NA; CDR3 protein: CASSAQTGGNYGYTF; CDR3 DNA: TGTGCCAGTAGTGCCCAGACAGGGGGTAACTATGGCTACACCTTC
J gene: TRBJ2-3; D gene: TRBD1; V gene: TRBV7-9; clone size: NA; CDR3 protein: CASSLEGQGNTQYF; CDR3 DNA: TGTGCCAGCAGCTTAGAGGGACAGGGGAATACGCAGTATTTT
J gene: TRBJ2-1; D gene: TRBD1; V gene: TRBV3-1/TRBV3-2; clone size: NA; CDR3 protein: CASSPKSRGQGSYNEQFF; CDR3 DNA: TGTGCCAGCAGCCCCAAGAGCCGGGGACAGGGCTCCTACAATGAGCAGTTCTTC
J gene: TRBJ2-1; D gene: NA; V gene: TRBV6-2/TRBV6-3; clone size: NA; CDR3 protein: CASRPSSVYNEQFF; CDR3 DNA: TGTGCCAGCAGACCTTCTAGCGTTTACAATGAGCAGTTCTTC